Listed below are T cell receptor beta chains from one sample, sequenced in a study of OX40 agonist ivuxolimab in advanced cancers. Repertoires were generated with immunoSEQ multiplex PCR, while TCRdb's copy carries only in-frame clones and drops some. The sample holds about 80,000 clones; roughly 88% are singletons and the top ten take 1.5% to 2%. Source: CD4+ or CD8+ T cells sorted from blood, taken in a trial of the OX40 agonist ivuxolimab. All receptors derive from an adult with an advanced solid tumor such as melanoma, head and neck, liver or kidney cancer. The CDR3 runs from the conserved cysteine through the conserved F or W. D genes are given only for firm matches. Size values are once, few and many counts, or a class for expanded clones, and some rows have none.

J,D,size,V,DNA,CDR3
TRBJ2-3,-,-,TRBV7-2,TGTGCCAGCAGCCCTTTTGAAGCGGTGGATACGCAGTATTTT,CASSPFEAVDTQYF
TRBJ2-1,-,once,TRBV28,TGTGCCAGGCTAGTTAGGGGCCTATCCTACAATGAGCAGTTCTTC,CARLVRGLSYNEQFF
TRBJ2-1,-,-,TRBV18,TGTGCCAGCTCACCGGGGGGGACAGCTAATGAGCAGTTCTTC,CASSPGGTANEQFF
TRBJ2-3,TRBD1,-,TRBV29-1,TGCAGCGTTGGAACAGGGGTCGGCGATACGCAGTATTTT,CSVGTGVGDTQYF
TRBJ2-5,-,-,TRBV4-1,TGCGCCAGCAGCCGAGCTACGGGGCTGCGGGAGACCCAGTACTTC,CASSRATGLRETQYF
TRBJ1-4,-,-,TRBV9,TGTGCCAGCAGCGTGGTCGGACGTAATGAAAAACTGTTTTTT,CASSVVGRNEKLFF
TRBJ2-1,-,-,TRBV5-1,TGCGCCAGCAGCTTGGCCTCGATAGGGGCCCCCGGTAGGAATGAGCAGTTCTTC,CASSLASIGAPGRNEQFF
TRBJ1-5,-,-,TRBV19,TGTGCCAGTAACCGAGTTAGCAATCAGCCCCAGCATTTT,CASNRVSNQPQHF
TRBJ2-3,TRBD1,-,TRBV2,TGTGCCAGCAGTGTGGGACAGGTTTCCGATACGCAGTATTTT,CASSVGQVSDTQYF
TRBJ2-3,-,-,TRBV28,TGTGCCAGCACCCCCGGGCGGGCGAGAAATACGCAGTATTTT,CASTPGRARNTQYF
TRBJ2-3,TRBD1,-,TRBV28,TGTGCCAGCAGTTCAGGGGGCCCACGGGATACGCAGTATTTT,CASSSGGPRDTQYF
TRBJ2-1,-,-,TRBV6-5,TGTGCCAGCAGAAAACAGGAGGGAGACAATGAGCAGTTCTTC,CASRKQEGDNEQFF
TRBJ1-2,-,-,TRBV29-1,TGCAGCGTTGGCACAGGGAACTATGGCTACACCTTC,CSVGTGNYGYTF
TRBJ1-2,-,few,TRBV2,TGTGCCAGCAGTCCTCTTAGCTCTAACTATGGCTACACCTTC,CASSPLSSNYGYTF
TRBJ1-1,-,-,TRBV5-6,TGTGCCAGCAGCTTCTCACCGAACACTGAAGCTTTCTTT,CASSFSPNTEAFF
TRBJ1-4,-,-,TRBV14,TGTGCCAGCAGCCGAGGGGGGGGGAGACTGTTTTTT,CASSRGGGRLFF
TRBJ2-1,TRBD2,-,TRBV10-1,TGCGCCAGCAGTGCAACTAGCGGCGAGCAGTTCTTC,CASSATSGEQFF
TRBJ1-2,-,-,TRBV28,TGTGCCAGCACAGGTGAATGGGTGCATGGCTACACCTTC,CASTGEWVHGYTF
TRBJ2-7,-,-,TRBV21-1,TGTGCCAGCAGCAACCGGACTCTCCGAAAACGTTACGAGCAGTACTTC,CASSNRTLRKRYEQYF
TRBJ1-2,-,-,TRBV5-8,TGTGCCAGCAGCTTGGGGCCCGACTGGGGTGGCTACACCTTC,CASSLGPDWGGYTF
TRBJ2-5,TRBD2,-,TRBV7-8,TGTGCCAGCAGCTTAACTAGCGGGTCAGAGACCCAGTACTTC,CASSLTSGSETQYF
TRBJ1-2,-,-,TRBV11-1,TGTGCCAGCAGCTTAGCGGGGGACGGATATGGCTACACCTTC,CASSLAGDGYGYTF
TRBJ1-2,TRBD1,-,TRBV19,TGTGCCAGTAGTAGGGACAGGACGTATTATGGCTACACCTTC,CASSRDRTYYGYTF
TRBJ2-3,-,-,TRBV27,TGTGCCAGCAGATTATTGGGATTAGGAACGCAGTATTTT,CASRLLGLGTQYF
TRBJ2-7,TRBD2,-,TRBV7-3,TGTGCCAGCAGCTCGACGGGGGGGAGCTCCTACGAGCAGTACTTC,CASSSTGGSSYEQYF
TRBJ1-1,-,-,TRBV19,TGTGCCAGTATGGCGGGCGGGCGCGACACTGAAGCTTTCTTT,CASMAGGRDTEAFF
TRBJ2-1,TRBD2,-,TRBV18,TGTGCCAGCTCAGGGGGACTAGCGGGGGGCTTTTCCTACAATGAGCAGTTCTTC,CASSGGLAGGFSYNEQFF
TRBJ2-1,TRBD2,-,TRBV28,TGTGCCAGCAGTTTTCCTTTGGGCAGCGGGGGGGTAAGCTCCTACAATGAGCAGTTCTTC,CASSFPLGSGGVSSYNEQFF
TRBJ2-3,-,-,TRBV7-2,TGTGCCAGCAGCCCGCTAATAGGCGTGGGGAATACGCAGTATTTT,CASSPLIGVGNTQYF
TRBJ1-3,TRBD1,few,TRBV6-6,TGTGCCAGCTCCCGGGACAGGGTGCTCTCTGGAAACACCATATATTTT,CASSRDRVLSGNTIYF
TRBJ2-7,-,-,TRBV29-1,TGCAGCGTCTCAGAAGCCTACGAGCAGTACTTC,CSVSEAYEQYF
TRBJ2-1,TRBD2,-,TRBV10-1,TGCGCCAGCGCGATGAGGTCTAGCGGGAGGAAGGACAATGAGCAGTTCTTC,CASAMRSSGRKDNEQFF
TRBJ2-1,-,-,TRBV7-9,TGTGCCAGCACCAGGGACTCGAATGAGCAGTTCTTC,CASTRDSNEQFF
TRBJ1-4,-,-,TRBV28,TGTGCCAGCTCGGGGGGAACTAATGAAAAACTGTTTTTT,CASSGGTNEKLFF
TRBJ1-1,TRBD1,-,TRBV19,TGTGCCAGTCGCAGAACAGGGGTGAGCACTGAAGCTTTCTTT,CASRRTGVSTEAFF
TRBJ2-1,-,-,TRBV14,TGTGCCAGCAGCCAAGAATTGGCAACTAGCAAGTTCTTC,CASSQELATSKFF
TRBJ2-3,-,-,TRBV27,TGTGCCAGCAGTCCTCCGACTCCGAAGAACACAGATACGCAGTATTTT,CASSPPTPKNTDTQYF
TRBJ1-4,-,-,TRBV28,TGTGCCAGCAGTCGGCCGGGAGCCCTTCCTGAAAAACTGTTTTTT,CASSRPGALPEKLFF
TRBJ1-3,-,-,TRBV7-6,TGTGCCAGCAGCCCACTTGGGGGCACCATATATTTT,CASSPLGGTIYF
TRBJ1-2,TRBD1,few,TRBV11-2,TGTGCCAGCAGCTCCGTCTGGCGGGGACAGCATGGCTACACCTTC,CASSSVWRGQHGYTF
TRBJ1-6,-,-,TRBV7-2,TGTGCCAGCAGCCCATCGGGGGCATCACCCCTCCACTTT,CASSPSGASPLHF
TRBJ2-3,-,-,TRBV7-9,TGTGCCAGCAGCCGGCCGGGACTTTGGTATTTT,CASSRPGLWYF
TRBJ1-2,-,-,TRBV5-5,TGTGCCAGCAGCTTGGTGGTCAGGTCCTATGGCTACACCTTC,CASSLVVRSYGYTF
TRBJ2-1,-,-,TRBV5-1,TGCGCCAGCAGCTTGGGGTCTCGGACTGGAGACTCCTACAATGAGCAGTTCTTC,CASSLGSRTGDSYNEQFF
TRBJ1-5,-,-,TRBV19,TGTGCCAGTAGTATAGATGGGGACACGTTCCTGGCCCAGCATTTT,CASSIDGDTFLAQHF
TRBJ1-4,-,-,TRBV28,TGTGCCAGCAGTTTAGATGGTACGGCGGGCGAAGGGGAAAAACTGTTTTTT,CASSLDGTAGEGEKLFF
TRBJ1-1,-,-,TRBV28,TGTGCCAGCAGTTGGCAGGGCACTGAAGCTTTCTTT,CASSWQGTEAFF
TRBJ1-1,-,-,TRBV11-2,TGTGCCAGCAGTTATACAGAGAACACTGAAGCTTTCTTT,CASSYTENTEAFF
TRBJ2-5,-,-,TRBV11-2,TGTGCCAGCAGCCGCCTGGGCGGGGAGACCCAGTACTTC,CASSRLGGETQYF
TRBJ2-1,-,once,TRBV18,TGTGCCAGCTCACCATCCGACACTCGACCTGCCAATGAGCAGTTCTTC,CASSPSDTRPANEQFF
TRBJ2-7,TRBD2,-,TRBV5-1,TGCGCCAGCAGCTGGGAGTTCTCTAGCGGTCTATCCTACGAGCAGTACTTC,CASSWEFSSGLSYEQYF
TRBJ2-2,-,-,TRBV5-4,TGTGCCAGCAGTCGGAGTCCTGAGGGCACCGGGGAGCTGTTTTTT,CASSRSPEGTGELFF
TRBJ2-5,-,-,TRBV5-1,TGCGCCAGCAGCTCGGGTGGGGGCTCGGAAGAGACCCAGTACTTC,CASSSGGGSEETQYF
TRBJ2-3,-,-,TRBV7-3,TGTGCCAGCAGCTTATGGGCCGAAGATACGCAGTATTTT,CASSLWAEDTQYF
TRBJ1-1,-,-,TRBV5-1,TGCGCCAGCAGCTTGGTTGGAGACACTGAAGCTTTCTTT,CASSLVGDTEAFF
TRBJ1-2,-,-,TRBV5-4,TGTGCCAGCAGCTTGCGGGGGCTTAGCTATGGCTACACCTTC,CASSLRGLSYGYTF
TRBJ1-1,-,once,TRBV7-9,TGTGCCAGCAGCTTAGCGGAGGGATTCGTCACTGAAGCTTTCTTT,CASSLAEGFVTEAFF